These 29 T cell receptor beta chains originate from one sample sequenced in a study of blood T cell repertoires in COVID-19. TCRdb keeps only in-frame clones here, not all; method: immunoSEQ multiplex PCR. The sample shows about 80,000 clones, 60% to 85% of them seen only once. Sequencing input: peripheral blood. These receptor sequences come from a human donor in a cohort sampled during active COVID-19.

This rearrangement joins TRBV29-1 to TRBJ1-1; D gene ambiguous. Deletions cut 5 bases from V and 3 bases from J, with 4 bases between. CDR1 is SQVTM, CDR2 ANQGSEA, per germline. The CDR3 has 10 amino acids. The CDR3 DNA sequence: TGCAGCGTTAGCCACACTGAAGCTTTCTTT. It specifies CSVSHTEAFF.

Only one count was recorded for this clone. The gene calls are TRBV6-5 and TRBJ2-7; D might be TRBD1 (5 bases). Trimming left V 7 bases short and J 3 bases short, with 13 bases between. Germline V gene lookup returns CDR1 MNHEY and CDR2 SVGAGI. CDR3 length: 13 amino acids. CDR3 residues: CASTADRSYEQYF. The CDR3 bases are TGTGCCAGCACCGCAGACAGAAGCTACGAGCAGTACTTC.

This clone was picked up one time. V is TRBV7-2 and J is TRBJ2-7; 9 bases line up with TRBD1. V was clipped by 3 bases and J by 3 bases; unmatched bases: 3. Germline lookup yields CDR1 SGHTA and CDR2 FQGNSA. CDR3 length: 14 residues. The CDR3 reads CASSFLTGGYEQYV. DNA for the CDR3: TGTGCCAGCAGCTTCTTGACAGGGGGCTACGAGCAGTACGTC.

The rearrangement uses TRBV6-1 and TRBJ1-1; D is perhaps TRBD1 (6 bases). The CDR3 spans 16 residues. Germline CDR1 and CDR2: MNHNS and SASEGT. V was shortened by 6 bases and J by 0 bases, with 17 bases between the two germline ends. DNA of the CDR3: TGTGCCAGCAGCGAACTACCACAGGGATTGAACACTGAAGCTTTCTTT. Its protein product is CASSELPQGLNTEAFF.

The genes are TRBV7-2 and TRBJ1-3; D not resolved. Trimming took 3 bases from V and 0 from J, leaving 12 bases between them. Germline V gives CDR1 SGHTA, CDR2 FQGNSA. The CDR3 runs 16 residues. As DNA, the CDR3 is TGTGCCAGCAGCTTTGGCAGAGGAAGCTCTGGAAACACCATATATTTT. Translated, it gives CASSFGRGSSGNTIYF.

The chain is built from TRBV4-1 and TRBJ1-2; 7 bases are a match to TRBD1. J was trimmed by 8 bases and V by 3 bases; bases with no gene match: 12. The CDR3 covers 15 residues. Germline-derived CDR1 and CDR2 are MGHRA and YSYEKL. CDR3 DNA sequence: TGCGCCAGCAGCCAGGTACAGGGGACCCATTTAGGCTACACCTTC. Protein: CASSQVQGTHLGYTF.

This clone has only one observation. The CDR3 DNA reads TGTGCCAGCAGTTCGGGACAGGGGAATCAGCCCCAGCATTTT. This translates into CASSSGQGNQPQHF. J is TRBJ1-5 and V is TRBV6-5; 10 bases align to TRBD1. V was pared by 4 bases and J by 4 bases, with 1 base of the junction left unmatched. CDR1 and CDR2 (germline): MNHEY, SVGAGI. The CDR3 loop spans 14 amino acids.

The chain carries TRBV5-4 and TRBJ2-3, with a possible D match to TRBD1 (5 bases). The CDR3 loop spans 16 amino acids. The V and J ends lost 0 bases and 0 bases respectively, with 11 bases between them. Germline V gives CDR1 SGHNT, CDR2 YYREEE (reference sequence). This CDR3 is CASSLGGAASTDTQYF. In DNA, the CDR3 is TGTGCCAGCAGCTTGGGGGGCGCAGCTAGCACAGATACGCAGTATTTT.

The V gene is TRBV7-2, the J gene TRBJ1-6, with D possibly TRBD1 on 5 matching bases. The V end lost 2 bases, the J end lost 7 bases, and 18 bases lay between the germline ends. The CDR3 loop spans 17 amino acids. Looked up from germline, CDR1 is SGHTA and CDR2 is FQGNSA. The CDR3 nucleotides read TGTGCCAGCAGCTTATATTCCCGCGCAGGGTGGAATTCACCCCTCCACTTT. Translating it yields CASSLYSRAGWNSPLHF.

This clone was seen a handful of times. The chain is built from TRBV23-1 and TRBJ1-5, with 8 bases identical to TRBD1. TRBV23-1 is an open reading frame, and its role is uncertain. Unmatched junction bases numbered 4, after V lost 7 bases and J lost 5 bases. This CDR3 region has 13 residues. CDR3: CASNGTGYQPQHF. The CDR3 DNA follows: TGCGCCAGCAACGGGACAGGCTATCAGCCCCAGCATTTT.

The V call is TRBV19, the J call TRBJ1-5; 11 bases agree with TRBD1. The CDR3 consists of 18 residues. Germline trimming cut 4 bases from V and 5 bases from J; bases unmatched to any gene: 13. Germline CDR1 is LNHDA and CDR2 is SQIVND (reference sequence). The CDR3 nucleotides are TGTGCCAGTAGTACCCCCCCACGGCGGACAGGGGGCCATCAGCCCCAGCATTTT. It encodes CASSTPPRRTGGHQPQHF.

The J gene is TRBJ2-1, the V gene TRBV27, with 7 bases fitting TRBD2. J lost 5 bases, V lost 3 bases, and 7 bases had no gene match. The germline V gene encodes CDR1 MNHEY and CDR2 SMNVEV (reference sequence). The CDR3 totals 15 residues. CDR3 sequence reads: CASSLLAGDHNEQFF. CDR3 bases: TGTGCCAGCAGTTTGCTGGCGGGAGATCACAATGAGCAGTTCTTC.

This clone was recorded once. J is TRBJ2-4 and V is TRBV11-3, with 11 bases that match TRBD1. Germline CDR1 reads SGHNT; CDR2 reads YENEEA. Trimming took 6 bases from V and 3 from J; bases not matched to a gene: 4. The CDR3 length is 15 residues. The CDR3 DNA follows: TGTGCCAGCAGTTCGGGACAGGGGGGCAAAAACATTCAGTACTTC. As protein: CASSSGQGGKNIQYF.

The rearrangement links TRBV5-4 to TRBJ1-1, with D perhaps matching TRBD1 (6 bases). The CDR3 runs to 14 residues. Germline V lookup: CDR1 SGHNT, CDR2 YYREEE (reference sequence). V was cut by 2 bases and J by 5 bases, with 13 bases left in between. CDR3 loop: CASSFLTGKTEAFF. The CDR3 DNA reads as TGTGCCAGCAGCTTCCTTACAGGGAAGACTGAAGCTTTCTTT. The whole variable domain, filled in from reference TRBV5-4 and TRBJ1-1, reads ETGVTQSPTHLIKTRGQQVTLRCSSQSGHNTVSWYQQALGQGPQFIFQYYREEENGRGNFPPRFSGLQFPNYSSELNVNALELDDSALYLCASSFLTGKTEAFFGQGTRLTVV.

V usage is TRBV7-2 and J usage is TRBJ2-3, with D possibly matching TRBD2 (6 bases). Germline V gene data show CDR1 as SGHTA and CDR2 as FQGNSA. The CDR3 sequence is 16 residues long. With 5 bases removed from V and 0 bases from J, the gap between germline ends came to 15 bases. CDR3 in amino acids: CASSPGTGRSTDTQYF. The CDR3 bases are TGTGCCAGCAGCCCTGGGACGGGGAGGAGCACAGATACGCAGTATTTT.

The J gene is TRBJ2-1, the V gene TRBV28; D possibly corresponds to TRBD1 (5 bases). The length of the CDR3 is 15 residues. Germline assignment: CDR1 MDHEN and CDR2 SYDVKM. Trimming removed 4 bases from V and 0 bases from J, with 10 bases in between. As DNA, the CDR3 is TGTGCCAGCAGTTCTGACAGCCCCTCCTACAATGAGCAGTTCTTC. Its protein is CASSSDSPSYNEQFF.

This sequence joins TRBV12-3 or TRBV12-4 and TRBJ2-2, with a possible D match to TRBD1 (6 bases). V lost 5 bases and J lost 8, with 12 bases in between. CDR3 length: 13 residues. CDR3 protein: CASSQTGRGELFF. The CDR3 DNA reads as TGTGCCAGCAGTCAGACAGGCAGAGGGGAGCTGTTTTTT.

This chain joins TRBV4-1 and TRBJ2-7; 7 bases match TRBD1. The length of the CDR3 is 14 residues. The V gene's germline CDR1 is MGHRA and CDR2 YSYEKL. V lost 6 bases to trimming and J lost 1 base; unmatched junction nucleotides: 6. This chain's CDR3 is CASSAAGGSYEQYF. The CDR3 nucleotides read TGCGCCAGCAGTGCGGCAGGGGGATCCTACGAGCAGTACTTC.

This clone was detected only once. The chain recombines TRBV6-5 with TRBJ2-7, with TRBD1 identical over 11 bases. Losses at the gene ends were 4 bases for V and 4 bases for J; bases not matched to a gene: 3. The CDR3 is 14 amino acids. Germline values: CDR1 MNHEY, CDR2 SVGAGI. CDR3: CASSSGQGAYEQYV. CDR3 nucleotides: TGTGCCAGCAGTTCAGGACAGGGGGCTTACGAGCAGTACGTC.

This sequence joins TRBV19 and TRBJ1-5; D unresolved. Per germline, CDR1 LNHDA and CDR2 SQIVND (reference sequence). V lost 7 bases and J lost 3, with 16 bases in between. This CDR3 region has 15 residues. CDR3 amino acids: CASTPRTYPNQPQHF. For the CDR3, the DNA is TGTGCCAGTACCCCGAGGACTTACCCCAATCAGCCCCAGCATTTT.

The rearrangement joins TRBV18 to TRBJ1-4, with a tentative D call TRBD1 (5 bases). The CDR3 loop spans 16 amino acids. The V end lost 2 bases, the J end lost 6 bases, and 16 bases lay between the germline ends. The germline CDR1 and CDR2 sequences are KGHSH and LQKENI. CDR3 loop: CASSPTSGRIDEKLFF. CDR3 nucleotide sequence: TGTGCCAGCTCACCAACTTCAGGGCGGATTGATGAAAAACTGTTTTTT.

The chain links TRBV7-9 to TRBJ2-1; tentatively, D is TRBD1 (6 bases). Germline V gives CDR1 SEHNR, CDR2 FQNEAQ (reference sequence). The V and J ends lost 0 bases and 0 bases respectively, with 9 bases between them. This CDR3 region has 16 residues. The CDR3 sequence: CASSLALGGSYNEQFF. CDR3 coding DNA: TGTGCCAGCAGCTTAGCACTAGGGGGCTCCTACAATGAGCAGTTCTTC.

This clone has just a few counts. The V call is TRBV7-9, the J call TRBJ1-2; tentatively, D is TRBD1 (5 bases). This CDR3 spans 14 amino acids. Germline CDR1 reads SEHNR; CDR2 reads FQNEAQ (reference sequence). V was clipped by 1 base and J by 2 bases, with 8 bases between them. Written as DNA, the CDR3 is TGTGCCAGCAGCTTAGGGTCAGGGAACTATGGCTACACCTTC. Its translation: CASSLGSGNYGYTF.

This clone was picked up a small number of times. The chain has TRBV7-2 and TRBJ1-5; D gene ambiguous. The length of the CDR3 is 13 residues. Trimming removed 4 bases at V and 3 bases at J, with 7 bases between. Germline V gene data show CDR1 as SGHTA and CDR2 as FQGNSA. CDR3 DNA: TGTGCCAGCAGCTACCGACACAATCAGCCCCAGCATTTT. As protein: CASSYRHNQPQHF.

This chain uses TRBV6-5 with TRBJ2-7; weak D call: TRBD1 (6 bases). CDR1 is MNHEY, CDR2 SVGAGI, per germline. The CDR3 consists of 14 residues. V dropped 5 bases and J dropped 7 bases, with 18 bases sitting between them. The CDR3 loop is CASSQTQGVGEQYF. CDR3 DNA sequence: TGTGCCAGCAGTCAGACACAGGGAGTCGGGGAGCAGTACTTC.

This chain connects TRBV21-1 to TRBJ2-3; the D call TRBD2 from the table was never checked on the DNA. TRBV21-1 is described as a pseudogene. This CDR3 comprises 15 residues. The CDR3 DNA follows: TGTGCCAGCAGCAAAGAATCTAGCCGCCCAGATACGCAGTATTTT. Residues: CASSKESSRPDTQYF.

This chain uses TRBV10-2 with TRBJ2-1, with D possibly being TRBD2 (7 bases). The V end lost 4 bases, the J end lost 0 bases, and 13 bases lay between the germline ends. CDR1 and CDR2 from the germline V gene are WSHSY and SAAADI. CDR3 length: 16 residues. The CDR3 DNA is TGCGCCAGCAGTGTACGGGGGGCCGACTCCTACAATGAGCAGTTCTTC. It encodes CASSVRGADSYNEQFF.

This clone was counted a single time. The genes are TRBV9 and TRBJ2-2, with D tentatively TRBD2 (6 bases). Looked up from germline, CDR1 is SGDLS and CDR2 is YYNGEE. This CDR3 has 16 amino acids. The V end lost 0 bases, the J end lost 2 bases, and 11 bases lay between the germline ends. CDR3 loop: CASSVAGVQNTGELFF. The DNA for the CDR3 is TGTGCCAGCAGCGTAGCGGGGGTCCAAAACACCGGGGAGCTGTTTTTT. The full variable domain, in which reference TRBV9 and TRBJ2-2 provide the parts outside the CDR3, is DSGVTQTPKHLITATGQRVTLRCSPRSGDLSVYWYQQSLDQGLQFLIQYYNGEERAKGNILERFSAQQFPDLHSELNLSSLELGDSALYFCASSVAGVQNTGELFFGEGSRLTVL.

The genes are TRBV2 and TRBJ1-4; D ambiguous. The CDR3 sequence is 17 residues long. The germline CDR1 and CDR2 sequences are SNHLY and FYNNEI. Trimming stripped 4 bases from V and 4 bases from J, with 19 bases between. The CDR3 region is CASSAFFGKGGNEKLFF. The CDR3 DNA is TGTGCCAGCAGTGCATTTTTTGGAAAAGGAGGTAATGAAAAACTGTTTTTT.